These 18 T cell receptor beta chains were all obtained from the same sample, sequenced in a study of blood T cell repertoires in COVID-19 (TCRdb year 2020). Library preparation employed the immunoSEQ multiplex PCR assay. As stored in TCRdb, this immuneACCESS dataset retains in-frame rearrangements with V and J assigned. A fraction of the clones does not appear; measured against another copy, unresolved V genes explain less than half of the discrepancy, and the remainder lacks a known reason. Within this sample are some 67,000 clones, with 90% of them counted one time only. The leading ten clones occupy over 4% of the sample. The material sequenced was peripheral blood. The receptors originated from a woman under 30 with acute or convalescent COVID-19.

The chain employs TRBV5-6 and TRBJ1-2; 10 bases align to TRBD1. J was trimmed by 4 bases and V by 4 bases; bases with no gene match: 10. Germline V gene data show CDR1 as SGHDT and CDR2 as YYEEEE. The CDR3 is made up of 16 amino acids. The CDR3 loop is CASSTIPGQGFYGYTF. In DNA form, the CDR3 reads TGTGCCAGCAGCACGATACCGGGACAGGGGTTCTATGGCTACACCTTC. Full variable domain (remainder filled in from reference TRBV5-6 and TRBJ1-2): DAGVTQSPTHLIKTRGQQVTLRCSPKSGHDTVSWYQQALGQGPQFIFQYYEEEERQRGNFPDRFSGHQFPNYSSELNVNALLLGDSALYLCASSTIPGQGFYGYTFGSGTRLTVV.

V usage is TRBV5-1 and J usage is TRBJ2-7, with TRBD2 identical over 7 bases. Germline V gives CDR1 SGHRS, CDR2 YFSETQ. This CDR3 has 16 amino acids. V shed 4 bases, J shed 0 bases, and the junction held 10 bases outside the gene matches. CDR3 sequence: CASSLAGTTRSYEQYF. CDR3 DNA sequence: TGCGCCAGCAGCCTAGCAGGGACTACACGCTCCTACGAGCAGTACTTC. The full variable domain, completed using reference TRBV5-1 and TRBJ2-7, is KAGVTQTPRYLIKTRGQQVTLSCSPISGHRSVSWYQQTPGQGLQFLFEYFSETQRNKGNFPGRFSGRQFSNSRSEMNVSTLELGDSALYLCASSLAGTTRSYEQYFGPGTRLTVT.

Here the CDR3 reads CASRSISGANVLTF. The CDR3 region has the DNA TGTGCCAGCAGATCAATCTCTGGGGCCAACGTCCTGACTTTC. The chain employs TRBV2 and TRBJ2-6; D not certain. With 6 bases removed from V and 0 bases from J, the gap between germline ends came to 6 bases. The length of the CDR3 is 14 residues. Germline V lookup: CDR1 SNHLY, CDR2 FYNNEI.

This clone occurred once. This sequence joins TRBV30 and TRBJ1-2, with no clear D. The V end lost 7 bases, the J end lost 10 bases, and 19 bases lay between the germline ends. Looked up from germline, CDR1 is GTSNPN and CDR2 is SVGIG (reference sequence). This CDR3 has 12 residues. The CDR3 DNA reads TGTGCCTTTTCAGAGGGAAGTATCGTCTACACCTTC. Amino acids: CAFSEGSIVYTF.

This sequence joins TRBV29-1 and TRBJ2-1; D remains ambiguous. Germline V lookup: CDR1 SQVTM, CDR2 ANQGSEA. This CDR3 has 12 amino acids. Trimming removed 5 bases from V and 6 bases from J, with 11 bases in between. CDR3 nucleotide sequence: TGCAGCGTTCCAACTCAGGTCAATGAGCAGTTCTTC. Its translation is CSVPTQVNEQFF.

The rearrangement joins TRBV24-1 to TRBJ2-6; weak D call: TRBD1 (5 bases). The germline CDR1 and CDR2 sequences are KGHDR and SFDVKD. Trimming stripped 5 bases from V and 2 bases from J, with 15 bases between. There are 17 residues in the CDR3. This chain's CDR3 is CATSASHRGAGANVLTF. In nucleotides, the CDR3 is TGTGCCACCAGTGCCTCCCATAGGGGCGCTGGGGCCAACGTCCTGACTTTC.

The chain is built from TRBV5-5 and TRBJ1-4; 10 bases fit TRBD1. Looked up from germline, CDR1 is SGHKS and CDR2 is YYEKEE (reference sequence). The V segment lost 4 bases and the J segment 7 bases; nucleotides outside the gene matches: 4. This CDR3 spans 14 amino acids. The CDR3: CASSADRGGEKLFF. The CDR3 DNA sequence: TGTGCCAGCAGCGCGGACAGGGGGGGTGAAAAACTGTTTTTT. Full variable domain (missing parts from reference TRBV5-5 and TRBJ1-4): DAGVTQSPTHLIKTRGQQVTLRCSPISGHKSVSWYQQVLGQGPQFIFQYYEKEERGRGNFPDRFSARQFPNYSSELNVNALLLGDSALYLCASSADRGGEKLFFGSGTQLSVL.

The chain couples TRBV21-1 to TRBJ1-2; the D call in the table, TRBD1, was not verified against the DNA. TRBV21-1 is noted as a pseudogene. This CDR3 has 17 amino acids. The CDR3 loop is CASSKVQGANRNYGYTF. The CDR3 DNA is TGTGCCAGCAGCAAAGTGCAGGGTGCCAACCGAAACTATGGCTACACCTTC.

The rearrangement joins TRBV6-5 to TRBJ2-7, with D maybe TRBD2 (6 bases). The CDR3 runs 12 residues. V was shortened by 0 bases and J by 6 bases, with 6 bases between the two germline ends. Germline V gives CDR1 MNHEY, CDR2 SVGAGI. Here the CDR3 reads CASSYSGGEQYF. The CDR3 DNA sequence: TGTGCCAGCAGTTACTCCGGGGGCGAGCAGTACTTC.

This rearrangement joins TRBV2 to TRBJ2-7; D is ambiguous. This CDR3 has 13 residues. Trimming stripped 6 bases from V and 1 base from J, with 10 bases between. CDR1 is SNHLY and CDR2 is FYNNEI in the germline V gene. This chain's CDR3 is CASRTPGSYEQYF. CDR3 nucleotides: TGTGCCAGCAGGACGCCGGGTTCCTACGAGCAGTACTTC.

The chain employs TRBV7-8 and TRBJ2-1; tentative D call: TRBD1 (6 bases). Germline V gene sequence: CDR1 SGHVS, CDR2 FQNEAQ. V lost 1 base and J lost 9, with 10 bases in between. The CDR3 is made up of 13 amino acids. The CDR3: CASSLVQGTEQFF. CDR3 DNA: TGTGCCAGCAGCTTAGTTCAGGGGACTGAGCAGTTCTTC.

The J gene is TRBJ2-3, the V gene TRBV7-6; the D is unclear. The CDR3 totals 15 residues. Looked up from germline, CDR1 is SGHVS and CDR2 is FNYEAQ. Trimming took off 5 bases at V and 2 bases at J, with 14 bases between the two ends. The CDR3: CASSPRGVVTDTQYF. The CDR3 region has the DNA TGTGCCAGCAGCCCTAGAGGAGTCGTCACAGATACGCAGTATTTT.

The chain is built from TRBV15 and TRBJ1-1; 8 nucleotides line up with TRBD1. CDR1 and CDR2 (germline): LNHNV, YYDKDF (reference sequence). The CDR3 is 15 amino acids. The ends lost 3 bases at V and 0 bases at J; junction bases unmatched: 3. The CDR3, as DNA: TGTGCCACCAGCAGGGACAGGGCTATGAACACTGAAGCTTTCTTT. It specifies CATSRDRAMNTEAFF.

This chain connects TRBV2 to TRBJ1-2; D perhaps matches TRBD1 (5 bases). CDR1 and CDR2 (germline): SNHLY, FYNNEI. The CDR3 has 17 amino acids. Trimming removed 2 bases from V and 4 bases from J, with 20 bases in between. The CDR3 DNA reads as TGTGCCAGCAGTGAATTATCTTCCTCAGGGCACGGCTATGGCTACACCTTC. This encodes CASSELSSSGHGYGYTF.

The chain uses TRBV2 and TRBJ1-1; 8 nucleotides agree with TRBD1. Germline CDR1 SNHLY, CDR2 FYNNEI. The CDR3 sequence is 12 residues long. V trimming: 4 bases; J trimming: 11 bases; junction bases outside the gene matches: 6. CDR3 DNA sequence: TGTGCCAGCAGTGTGAGGACAGGGTTGGCTTTCTTT. It is translated as CASSVRTGLAFF.

The gene calls are TRBV18 and TRBJ2-3; 12 bases fit TRBD2. V shed 2 bases and J 4 bases; nucleotides not matched to a gene: 10. The CDR3 has 18 residues. Germline V gene data show CDR1 as KGHSH and CDR2 as LQKENI. CDR3: CASSPNLAGGPAPDTQYF. CDR3 DNA: TGTGCCAGCTCACCAAATCTAGCGGGGGGGCCTGCCCCAGATACGCAGTATTTT.

V gene TRBV19 combines with J gene TRBJ2-2, with a tentative D call TRBD1 (5 bases). Germline V gene lookup returns CDR1 LNHDA and CDR2 SQIVND (reference sequence). The CDR3 spans 14 residues. V lost 4 bases to trimming and J lost 6 bases, with 12 bases between them. DNA of the CDR3: TGTGCCAGTAGTACACAGACAGTCCCCGGGGAGCTGTTTTTT. Residues: CASSTQTVPGELFF.

This clone appeared a single time. The gene calls are TRBV9 and TRBJ1-1; D might be TRBD1 (6 bases). This CDR3 has 15 residues. The V and J ends lost 4 bases and 1 base respectively, with 14 bases between them. Germline assignment: CDR1 SGDLS and CDR2 YYNGEE. CDR3 residues: CASSTLQGSNTEAFF. The CDR3 DNA reads as TGTGCCAGCAGCACATTACAGGGTTCGAACACTGAAGCTTTCTTT.